This TCR beta chain was sequenced during a study of CXCR3-negative and CXCR3-positive naive CD8 T cells (dated by TCRdb to the late 2010s). In terms of the full investigation: In total, 130 million to 150 million TRB reads were obtained, corresponding to roughly 1.5 +/- 0.3 million reads per library. Naive subsets from five or six donors and memory cells from 3 donors were included in the TRBV-TRBJ cluster analysis. Diversity and physicochemical repertoire analyses covered about a dozen donors pooled from two independent experiments. What the study reported, not specific to this receptor: Within the same donor, TRBV-TRBJ usage looked similar between naive CXCR3-negative and CXCR3-positive cells, but memory cells had distinct patterns. Because surface CD5, which is linked to self-reactivity in mice, was comparable between the naive subsets, TCR interaction strength was also inferred from TRB CDR3 physicochemical properties. CXCR3 expression partially decreased after cryopreservation, so most assays used freshly isolated PBMCs. Repertoire diversity was comparably high in both naive subsets but much lower in memory CD8+ T cells. Compared with CXCR3-negative naive cells, CXCR3-positive naive cells had TRB CDR3s with higher hydrophobicity (lower Kidera factor 4), lower energy, and higher strength and volume indices.

For each CD8+ T cell subset, flow sorting was done in triplicate, and 310,000 or so cells per subset went directly into RLT lysis buffer. To keep memory contaminants out, a stringent definition of naive CD8+ T cells was applied: CD45RO-CCR7+CD27+CD95-. Peripheral blood mononuclear cells were isolated from buffy coats by standard density gradient centrifugation. Naive CXCR3-negative and CXCR3-positive CD8+ T cells were flow-sorted on a FACSAria III. An RNeasy Mini Kit was used to extract total RNA from the sorted cells. The germline V gene provides CDR1 SQVTM and CDR2 ANQGSEA. Measured from the cysteine to the phenylalanine, the CDR3 is 15 residues long. No DNA was logged. For this clonotype: Its target antigen remains unknown.

The run used a NextSeq 550. The Human TCR Profiling Kit (MiLaboratory) was used to make UMI-labeled 5' RACE TRB cDNA libraries. The full amount of extracted RNA was used for cDNA synthesis, and the full amount of resulting cDNA was used for PCR amplification. Libraries were prepared in parallel with an identical number of PCR cycles. The paper's data handling went like this. With a requirement of at least two reads per UMI, MIGEC and MiXCR extracted about 49,000 +/- 11,000 unique UMI-labeled TRB cDNA molecules per library. On average, each library contained approximately 40,000 +/- 10,000 functional in-frame TRB CDR3 nucleotide clonotypes without stop codons. After downsampling to 5000 UMI-labeled TRB molecules per sample, diversity metrics, including normalized Shannon-Wiener and Chao1, were computed in VDJtools. For the central five CDR3 residues, VDJtools calculated physicochemical properties weighted by clonotype size, namely interaction energy, strength, volume and Kidera factor 4. The reads were reprocessed in TCRdb, with one entry per CDR3 protein sequence and no accompanying DNA. The V and J calls follow TCRdb's processing rather than the paper's. This sample's table has entries for roughly 24,000 distinct CDR3 sequences. The ten top clones hold approximately 2.8% of the sample.

Material for sequencing was naive CXCR3- CD8+ T cells from blood. The cell subset or site label for this specimen denotes: CD45RO-CCR7+CD27+CD95- naive CD8+ T cells lacking CXCR3 (TNR3-). The rearranged segments are TRBV29-1 and TRBJ2-7; TCRdb selects TRBD1, and the lack of DNA leaves this call unchecked. The sequence was obtained from a human donor in good health. Some clones in this sample may be carry-over from other donors' samples. The encoded CDR3 is CSVYFRDRVTYEQYF.